This TCR beta chain was captured by sequencing in a study of blood T cell repertoires in COVID-19. Across the whole study: Material from acute and convalescent COVID-19 was sourced from the United States, Italy and Spain. The cDNA or gDNA used as material had been derived from T cells, B-cell-depleted T cells, or PBMCs.

Points on this clone: Germline is not matched at one junction end, which may reflect a read error.

TCRdb keeps only in-frame clones here, not all; method: immunoSEQ multiplex PCR. The sample holds some 20,000 clones, 70% to 80% seen once. CDR3 size: 15 residues. CDR1 is SGHTA and CDR2 is FQGNSA in the germline V gene. The chain uses TRBV7-2 and TRBJ1-2; 8 bases agree with TRBD1. Sequencing was carried out using peripheral blood. This receptor was taken from a man at least 80 years old with acute or convalescent COVID-19. The CDR3, as DNA: TGTGCCAGCAGCTTACAGGGGGCGAAGTACTATGGCCACACCTTC. Amino acid sequence: CASSLQGAKYYGHTF.